This TCR beta chain was captured by sequencing in a study of early T cells in non-severe SARS-CoV-2 infection. Whole-study context: It was bulk RNA from unsorted whole blood that was sequenced, and the chains were unpaired.

Comment on this clonotype: What it recognizes is unknown. A junction end diverges from the germline sequence, so it may reflect a read error.

Each cDNA molecule carried a unique molecular identifier. MiXCR, applied by TCRdb to the 5' RACE reads, yields one record per CDR3 protein. The sample yields more than 65,000 distinct CDR3 sequences, about 15% seen once. General study points: Anti-spike CD8 responses were favored in VDJdb matching, and private and CD4 specificities were missed.

CDR3 length: 13 amino acids. Germline loops: CDR1 SGHRS, CDR2 YFSETQ. The chain employs TRBV5-1 and TRBJ2-7; D might be TRBD2 (6 bases). The TCR was taken from an adult who was a healthcare worker with PCR-confirmed SARS-CoV-2 infection or an uninfected control (not recorded which). The material sequenced was whole blood, taken at baseline. As DNA, the CDR3 is TGCGCCAGCAGCCTGGGACTCTCCTCCGAGCAGTACTTC. It specifies CASSLGLSSEQYF.